This T cell receptor beta chain originates from a study of T-cell reconstitution after alpha-beta-depleted transplantation in children. There are many counts of this clonotype. Unique molecular identifiers tagged the TCRbeta library. TCRdb fed the PCR reads into MiXCR, producing one record per CDR3 protein. The sample records 250,000 to 300,000 distinct CDR3 sequences, approximately 9.6% being singletons. Germline V CDR1 and CDR2: MNHEY, SVGAGI. This CDR3 is 12 amino acids long. V lost 0 bases to trimming and J lost 7 bases, with 3 bases between them. The chain uses TRBV6-5 and TRBJ2-2, with D unclear. The receptor was derived from a human donor who donated a stem cell graft to a child with SCID. Sequences were derived from PBMCs from the stem cell graft donor, sampled from the stem cell graft. CDR3 sequence (DNA): TGTGCCAGCAGTTACTCGGGCGGGGAGCTGTTTTTT. It codes for CASSYSGGELFF.